This T cell receptor (beta chain) was documented in a study of CD8+CD57+ T cells in acquired aplastic anemia (dated by TCRdb to the late 2010s). Describing the broader study: On average, sorted CD4+ and CD8+ cells yielded around 3.5 ug of extracted DNA, with a range of roughly 0.19 to 27.4 ug. For healthy donor samples, the average read count was roughly 9.9 million for CD4+ cells and approximately 11 million for CD8+ cells.

The CDR3, from cysteine to phenylalanine, totals 11 residues. Just the 33-base CDR3 DNA is kept, in frame starting at base 1. The germline V gene (reference sequence) specifies DFQATT as CDR1 and SNEGSKA as CDR2. V is pared back by 1 base and J by 0 bases, with 1 base lying between the germline termini. Genomic DNA was used as template for profiling of TCR beta VDJ combinations and CDR3 sequences. An Illumina HiSeq 2000 was used for TCR repertoire sequencing. From the authors' description of their analysis: TRBV/TRBJ rearrangement plots, CDR3 size and DJ length profiles, and Simpson's diversity index were used to assess repertoires. Whichever DNA sequence was most abundant in the deep sequencing data was defined as the immunodominant clone. CDR3 amino acid sequences were screened for sharing across subjects and were compared with published repertoires and the VDJdb database. TCRdb trimmed the raw reads at Q25, called clones with MiXCR and kept productive beta chains. Rows are combined by CDR3 protein, so each entry shows the most common genes and DNA. Here the V and J calls rest on TCRdb's processing, not on the authors' analysis. This sample holds hundreds of thousands of distinct CDR3 sequences; about two thirds were observed only once. 3.5% to 4.5% of the sample is taken by the ten largest.

TCR repertoires of sorted CD4+ and CD8+ blood T cells from severe aplastic anemia patients and healthy subjects were deep-sequenced in the study. Ficoll-Paque density gradient centrifugation was used to isolate peripheral blood mononuclear cells. Before DNA extraction, CD4+ and CD8+ T cells were sorted with FACS or magnetic beads. This clonotype was detected ten times or more. Its cognate antigen has yet to be identified. Base qualities are not provided; no much larger clone lies one nucleotide away. The study at large found these results: Fewer than 30 CD8+ CDR3 sequences were found in both patients and controls but appeared to be highly expressed in patients and within the immunodominant clones of the patients. Patients and healthy controls showed no significant difference in CD8+ Simpson's diversity (P=0.060).

Input material: sorted CD4+, CD8+, or CD8+CD57+ T cells (not recorded which) from PBMCs. This chain joins TRBV20-1 to TRBJ2-7, with the D gene too uncertain to name. The sequence was obtained from a human donor in good health, serving as a control. The nucleotides are TGCAGTGCTAGAGTCTCCTACGAGCAGTACTTC. It is translated as CSARVSYEQYF.